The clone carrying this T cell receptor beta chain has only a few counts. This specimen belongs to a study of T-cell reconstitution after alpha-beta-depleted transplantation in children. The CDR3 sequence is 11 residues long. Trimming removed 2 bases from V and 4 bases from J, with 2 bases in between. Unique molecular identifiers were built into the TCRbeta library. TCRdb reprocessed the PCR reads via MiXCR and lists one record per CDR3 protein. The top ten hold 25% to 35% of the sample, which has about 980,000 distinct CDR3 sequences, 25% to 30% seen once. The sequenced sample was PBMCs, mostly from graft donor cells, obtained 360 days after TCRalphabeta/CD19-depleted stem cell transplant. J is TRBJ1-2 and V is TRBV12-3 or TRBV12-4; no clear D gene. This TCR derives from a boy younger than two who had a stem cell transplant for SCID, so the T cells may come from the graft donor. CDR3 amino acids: CASSLTYGYTF. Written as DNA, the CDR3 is TGTGCCAGCAGTTTAACCTATGGCTACACCTTC.